Listed here are 32 T cell receptor beta chains from one sample, sequenced in a study of Tregs in tolerant kidney transplant recipients. Method: immunoSEQ multiplex PCR; TCRdb's copy keeps in-frame clones and lacks some. This sample carries roughly 48,000 clones, with roughly 0.93% going to the ten biggest clones. Sample: CD4+ T cells from blood, taken before the transplant. These receptors were obtained from a human donor who received a combined kidney and bone marrow transplant.

CDR3 residues: CASSVQGAYEQYF. The CDR3 bases that were read are TGCGCCAGCAGCGTACAGGGAGCCTACGAG. V and J are TRBV5-1 and TRBJ2-7, with D possibly matching TRBD1 (6 bases). Read data end 3 residues before the CDR3 end; the end is taken from the germline J gene. The CDR3 extends over 13 amino acids. CDR1 is SGHRS and CDR2 is YFSETQ in the germline V gene. Trimming cost V 4 bases and J 2 bases, with 10 bases left between them.

As concerns this clone: The DNA ends 3 residues before the CDR3 does, and the rest of the CDR3 is filled in from the germline J gene. This sequence joins TRBV30 and TRBJ1-2; the match to TRBD1 covers 8 bases. CDR1 and CDR2 from the germline V gene are GTSNPN and SVGIG (reference sequence). Trimming took 4 bases from V and 0 from J; bases not matched to a gene: 4. The length of the CDR3 is 14 residues. The CDR3 region is CAWTGGQSNYGYTF. Partial CDR3 DNA: TGTGCCTGGACAGGGGGCCAATCTAACTATGGC. The full variable domain, rest sourced from reference TRBV30 and TRBJ1-2, is SQTIHQWPATLVQPVGSPLSLECTVEGTSNPNLYWYRQAAGRGLQLLFYSVGIGQISSEVPQNLSASRPQDRQFILSSKKLLLSDSGFYLCAWTGGQSNYGYTFGSGTRLTVV.

Details on this clone: The read terminates 3 residues ahead of where the CDR3 ends, so the germline J gene completes it. The V and J genes are TRBV6-1 and TRBJ2-3; TRBD2 matches at 7 bases. With 2 bases clipped from V and 4 bases from J, the junction kept 6 bases outside the gene matches. Germline CDR1 is MNHNS and CDR2 is SASEGT. This CDR3 is built from 15 residues. The DNA read from the CDR3 is TGTGCCAGCAGTGAACAGAGCGGGACGGCAGATACG. Protein sequence: CASSEQSGTADT. The whole CDR3 region reads CASSEQSGTADTQYF.

With regard to this clone: The read is 3 residues too short to cover the CDR3 end, so that end is filled in from the germline J gene. The chain couples TRBV5-1 to TRBJ1-4; a possible D gene is TRBD1 (6 bases). The CDR3 has 14 residues. The germline V and J ends were trimmed by 4 bases and 5 bases, with 12 bases remaining between them. CDR1 and CDR2 (germline): SGHRS, YFSETQ. Incomplete CDR3 DNA: TGCGCCAGCAGCCCGGGTCAGGGGAATGAAAAA. The encoded protein is CASSPGQGNEK. The whole CDR3 sequence is CASSPGQGNEKLFF.

For this clone: The CDR3 end is not reached by the read, which stops 3 residues before it; the germline J gene fills it in. The J gene is TRBJ1-5, the V gene TRBV5-1; no firm D call. The V and J ends lost 0 bases and 2 bases respectively, with 6 bases between them. Germline CDR1 and CDR2: SGHRS and YFSETQ. The CDR3 has 14 residues. The CDR3 is CASSLEGGNQPQHF. CDR3 bases read: TGCGCCAGCAGCTTGGAGGGCGGCAATCAGCCC.

A note on this clone: The read stops 3 residues short of the end of the CDR3; the missing end is completed from the germline J gene. This chain links TRBV5-4 with TRBJ2-7; D gene unclear. CDR1 is SGHNT, CDR2 YYREEE, per germline (reference sequence). This CDR3 is built from 12 residues. Trimming took off 4 bases at V and 5 bases at J, with 10 bases between the two ends. CDR3 loop: CASSLTSHEQYF. Partial CDR3 DNA: TGTGCCAGCAGCCTGACATCCCACGAG.

With regard to this clone: The CDR3 end lies 3 residues beyond the end of the read and is filled in from the germline J gene. The rearrangement uses TRBV19 and TRBJ2-7; 8 positions match TRBD2. After removal of 3 bases from V and 4 bases from J, the junction contained 14 bases not matched to a gene. CDR1 LNHDA and CDR2 SQIVND come from the germline V gene (reference sequence). The CDR3 contains 17 residues. The sequenced part of the CDR3 DNA is TGTGCCAGTAGTATCCGGACCACTAGCGGAAGCCTTTACGAG. Residues: CASSIRTTSGSLYE. In full, the CDR3 reads CASSIRTTSGSLYEQYF.

This chain's CDR3 is CASSLNVPIGQVNEKLFF. CDR3 DNA, as far as it was read: TGCGCCAGCAGCTTGAACGTCCCAATTGGACAGGTGAATGAAAAA. This chain joins TRBV5-1 and TRBJ1-4; 7 bases are a match to TRBD1. The read terminates 3 residues before the CDR3 end, so the remaining end is supplied by the germline J gene. The germline gives CDR1 SGHRS, CDR2 YFSETQ. V lost 1 base and J lost 5; bases outside the gene matches: 14. This CDR3 is built from 18 residues.

About this clone itself: The missing CDR3 end, 3 residues past where the read stops, is filled in from the germline J gene. This chain connects TRBV20-1 to TRBJ2-3, with 12 positions matching TRBD2. Germline values: CDR1 DFQATT, CDR2 SNEGSKA (reference sequence). The CDR3 covers 18 residues. This CDR3 is CSAGPSGRALSPADTQYF. CDR3 DNA (partial): TGCAGCGCGGGGCCTAGCGGGAGGGCCCTCTCCCCCGCAGATACG.

A note on this clone: The CDR3 extends 3 residues past the end of the read, so its final part is completed from the germline J gene. V usage is TRBV2 and J usage is TRBJ1-6; TRBD1 agrees at 8 bases. The CDR3 consists of 15 residues. The V segment lost 3 bases and the J segment 9 bases; nucleotides outside the gene matches: 7. CDR1 and CDR2 from the germline V gene are SNHLY and FYNNEI. The CDR3 spells CASSDGQGARSPLHF. The DNA read from the CDR3 is TGTGCCAGCAGTGATGGGCAGGGGGCTCGTTCACCC.

Points on this clone: The read finishes 3 residues shy of the CDR3 end, and the germline J gene is used to complete it. J is TRBJ2-7 and V is TRBV7-2, with D possibly TRBD1 on 5 matching bases. There are 12 residues in the CDR3. Germline V gives CDR1 SGHTA, CDR2 FQGNSA. V was clipped by 7 bases and J by 4 bases, with 11 bases between them. The sequenced part of the CDR3 DNA is TGTGCCAGCACCGGTCAGGGTTACGAG. Protein sequence: CASTGQGYE. The whole CDR3 sequence is CASTGQGYEQYF.

A note on this clone: The CDR3 end is not reached by the read, which stops 3 residues before it; the germline J gene fills it in. The chain recombines TRBV2 with TRBJ1-6; D is uncertain. CDR3 length: 12 residues. The germline V and J ends were trimmed by 6 bases and 9 bases, with 9 bases remaining between them. Germline loops: CDR1 SNHLY, CDR2 FYNNEI. Here the CDR3 reads CASSVLGSPLHF. The DNA read from the CDR3 is TGTGCCAGCAGCGTTCTCGGTTCACCC.

For this clone: The read stops 3 residues short of the end of the CDR3; the missing end is completed from the germline J gene. The chain recombines TRBV19 with TRBJ2-3; 12 bases match TRBD2. J lost 4 bases, V lost 5 bases, and 4 bases had no gene match. This CDR3 contains 15 residues. Germline V gene lookup returns CDR1 LNHDA and CDR2 SQIVND (reference sequence). Incomplete CDR3 DNA: TGTGCCAGTAGTCCTCTAGCGGGAGGGGCAGATACG. Encoded protein: CASSPLAGGADT. The entire CDR3 reads CASSPLAGGADTQYF.

Of note for this clone: The CDR3 end falls 3 residues outside the read, so it is completed with the germline J gene. The chain links TRBV2 to TRBJ2-1; the D is unclear. CDR1 SNHLY and CDR2 FYNNEI come from the germline V gene. CDR3 length: 11 residues. The ends were cut back, 6 bases at V and 4 bases at J, with 4 bases in the middle. The DNA read from the CDR3 is TGTGCCAGCAGACTGTACAATGAG. It codes for CASRLYNE. From start to end, the CDR3 is CASRLYNEQFF.

Notes on this clone: The read ends 3 residues early relative to the CDR3; the germline J gene fills the gap. The chain joins TRBV7-2 to TRBJ1-2; D is uncertain. CDR1 SGHTA and CDR2 FQGNSA come from the germline V gene. The V and J ends lost 1 base and 4 bases respectively, with 13 bases between them. CDR3 length equals 15 residues. The CDR3 DNA, read in part, is TGTGCCAGCAGCTTAGTCGTCAAGGGTTTCTATGGC. It encodes CASSLVVKGFYG. The whole CDR3 is CASSLVVKGFYGYTF.

Note on this clone: The CDR3 is cut off 3 residues early in the read; its end comes from the germline J gene. V usage is TRBV10-3 and J usage is TRBJ1-2, with 11 nucleotides matching TRBD1. Germline CDR1 reads ENHRY; CDR2 reads SYGVKD. The CDR3 totals 18 residues. With V trimmed by 4 bases and J by 0 bases, 10 bases remained unmatched. The CDR3 reads CAISGTGGDPISNYGYTF. The DNA read from the CDR3 is TGTGCCATCAGTGGGACAGGGGGCGACCCGATATCTAACTATGGC.

In regard to this clone: The CDR3 end lies 3 residues beyond the end of the read and is filled in from the germline J gene. The chain employs TRBV10-1 and TRBJ2-1; D is perhaps TRBD1 (7 bases). The CDR3 has 14 amino acids. The V and J ends lost 4 bases and 2 bases respectively, with 9 bases between them. Germline loops: CDR1 WNHNN, CDR2 SYGVQD (reference sequence). The CDR3 bases that were read are TGCGCCAGCAGTGCCAGGGGGGCCTACAATGAG. Translated, it gives CASSARGAYNE. The full CDR3 sequence reads CASSARGAYNEQFF.

As regards this clone: The CDR3 extends 3 residues past the end of the read, so its final part is completed from the germline J gene. The chain carries TRBV2 and TRBJ1-5; D perhaps matches TRBD1 (6 bases). The V end lost 8 bases, the J end lost 3 bases, and 20 bases lay between the germline ends. The germline gives CDR1 SNHLY, CDR2 FYNNEI. CDR3 length: 16 amino acids. The CDR3 is CASREGTGRDNQPQHF. CDR3 DNA (partial): TGTGCCAGCCGCGAGGGAACAGGGAGAGACAATCAGCCC.

Comment on this clone: The read halts 3 residues ahead of the CDR3 end, with the missing end drawn from the germline J gene. This chain joins TRBV11-2 and TRBJ1-2; possible D gene TRBD1, 5 bases. The CDR3 runs 12 residues. V lost 6 bases, J lost 2 bases, and 7 bases lay in between. The germline V gene has CDR1 SGHAT and CDR2 FQNNGV. The covered CDR3 bases are TGTGCCAGCAGGGGGCGGAACTATGGC. Translation: CASRGRNYG. The entire CDR3 sequence reads CASRGRNYGYTF.

Regarding this clone: Read data end 3 residues before the CDR3 end; the end is taken from the germline J gene. The rearrangement joins TRBV11-3 to TRBJ2-7, with no clear D. Trimming took 3 bases from V and 6 from J, leaving 12 bases between them. Germline assignment: CDR1 SGHNT and CDR2 YENEEA. This CDR3 contains 13 residues. The CDR3: CASSFDHTGEQYF. The part of the CDR3 DNA that was read is TGTGCCAGCAGCTTTGACCACACGGGCGAG.

As concerns this clone: The read gets to within 3 residues of the CDR3 end, and the germline J gene fills in the rest. The V and J genes are TRBV20-1 and TRBJ2-7; maybe TRBD2 (6 bases). This CDR3 is built from 16 residues. The V gene lost 6 bases and the J gene lost 0 bases, with 21 bases spanning the gap. CDR1 is DFQATT and CDR2 is SNEGSKA in the germline V gene (reference sequence). Here the CDR3 reads CSANPPGGLSSYEQYF. Incomplete CDR3 DNA: TGCAGTGCGAATCCACCCGGGGGTCTGAGCTCCTACGAG.

With respect to this clone: The missing CDR3 end, 3 residues past where the read stops, is filled in from the germline J gene. This rearrangement joins TRBV2 to TRBJ2-7; 8 bases agree with TRBD2. Germline V CDR1 and CDR2: SNHLY, FYNNEI. Trimming took 11 bases from V and 0 from J; bases not matched to a gene: 12. The CDR3 runs to 15 residues. The CDR3 DNA, read in part, is TGTGCCTCGAACCCCCTAGCGGGCTCCTCCTACGAG. This encodes CASNPLAGSSYE. The entire CDR3 is CASNPLAGSSYEQYF.

Concerning this clone: The read gets to within 3 residues of the CDR3 end, and the germline J gene fills in the rest. V gene TRBV6-2 or TRBV6-3 combines with J gene TRBJ1-5; a possible D gene is TRBD1 (6 bases). The V end lost 2 bases, the J end lost 6 bases, and 17 bases lay between the germline ends. The germline gives CDR1 MNHEY, CDR2 SVGEGT. The CDR3 is made up of 16 amino acids. The CDR3 bases that were read are TGTGCCAGCAGTTACCCCCTCGGACAGATTATTCAGCCC. Translating it yields CASSYPLGQIIQP. The entire CDR3 protein reads CASSYPLGQIIQPQHF.

With regard to this clone: From the germline J gene comes the end of the CDR3, since the read stops 3 residues before it. The V and J genes are TRBV5-1 and TRBJ2-3; TRBD1 matches 9 bases. CDR1 is SGHRS, CDR2 YFSETQ, per germline. CDR3 size: 15 residues. The CDR3: CASKAGTGSTEAQYF. The sequenced CDR3 bases are TGCGCCAGCAAGGCGGGGACAGGGTCTACAGAAGCG.

As regards this clone: Sequencing ends 3 residues short of the CDR3 end; the germline J gene provides the rest. V and J are TRBV13 and TRBJ2-1, with 7 bases matching TRBD2. Germline V gene sequence: CDR1 PRHDT, CDR2 FYEKMQ (reference sequence). The CDR3 runs to 14 residues. With 5 bases clipped from V and 3 bases from J, the junction kept 4 bases outside the gene matches. CDR3 protein: CASSIGLDYNEQFF. The part of the CDR3 DNA that was read is TGTGCCAGCAGCATCGGACTAGACTACAATGAG.

About this clone itself: The read halts 3 residues ahead of the CDR3 end, with the missing end drawn from the germline J gene. The chain combines TRBV16 with TRBJ2-3; 7 bases match TRBD2. The CDR3 contains 16 residues. The germline gives CDR1 KGHSY, CDR2 FQNENV. V lost 1 base to trimming and J lost 2 bases; unmatched junction nucleotides: 6. The DNA read from the CDR3 is TGTGCCAGCAGCCAATGGCGGGAGCGAAACACAGATACG. Residues: CASSQWRERNTDT. The CDR3 as a whole reads CASSQWRERNTDTQYF.

Of note for this clone: A read error may account for a junction end that differs from germline. The read terminates 3 residues before the CDR3 end, so the remaining end is supplied by the germline J gene. The chain combines TRBV5-1 with TRBJ1-2; TRBD1 matches at 9 bases. The CDR3 runs 14 residues. In germline, CDR1 is SGHRS, CDR2 YFSETQ. The CDR3 sequence is CACSLAQGAVGYTF. The CDR3 DNA, read in part, is TGCGCCTGCAGCCTTGCACAGGGGGCAGTGGGC.

Turning to this clone: The CDR3 end falls 3 residues outside the read, so it is completed with the germline J gene. This chain connects TRBV5-6 to TRBJ2-3, with TRBD1 as a possible D gene (6 bases). This CDR3 is 14 amino acids long. Deletions cut 0 bases from V and 5 bases from J, with 10 bases between. Germline V gene sequence: CDR1 SGHDT, CDR2 YYEEEE. The CDR3 sequence: CASSLVKGGDTQYF. Incomplete CDR3 DNA: TGTGCCAGCAGCTTGGTTAAAGGGGGAGATACG.

Turning to this clone: The read ends 3 residues early relative to the CDR3; the germline J gene fills the gap. V and J are TRBV11-3 and TRBJ2-2; maybe TRBD2 (6 bases). The CDR3 covers 15 residues. Germline CDR1 SGHNT, CDR2 YENEEA. Trimming pared 3 bases from V and 4 bases from J, leaving 12 bases between. The CDR3 region is CASSLGLQFTGELFF. The DNA read from the CDR3 is TGTGCCAGCAGCTTGGGACTTCAATTCACCGGGGAG.

Comment on this clone: Read sequence stops 3 residues before the CDR3 end, and the germline J gene provides the missing end. The V and J genes are TRBV7-9 and TRBJ2-7; 9 bases agree with TRBD2. There are 14 residues in the CDR3. Germline CDR1 is SEHNR and CDR2 is FQNEAQ (reference sequence). V dropped 5 bases and J dropped 3; count of bases not matched to a gene: 5. CDR3 region: CASSLSGSGYEQYF. CDR3 bases read: TGTGCCAGCAGCCTTAGCGGGAGTGGCTACGAG.

Details on this clone: With the read ending 3 residues before the CDR3 end, the germline J gene is used to fill in that end. The chain couples TRBV7-9 to TRBJ1-1; D unclear. Per germline, CDR1 SEHNR and CDR2 FQNEAQ (reference sequence). Trimming stripped 1 base from V and 2 bases from J, with 8 bases between. This CDR3 is built from 14 residues. Incomplete CDR3 DNA: TGTGCCAGCAGCTTAGAGGCAGGAAACACTGAA. Translated, it gives CASSLEAGNTE. The full CDR3 protein reads CASSLEAGNTEAFF. Full variable domain (missing parts from reference TRBV7-9 and TRBJ1-1): DTGVSQNPRHKITKRGQNVTFRCDPISEHNRLYWYRQTLGQGPEFLTYFQNEAQLEKSRLLSDRFSAERPKGSFSTLEIQRTEQGDSAMYLCASSLEAGNTEAFFGQGTRLTVV.

Concerning this clone itself: The read halts 3 residues ahead of the CDR3 end, with the missing end drawn from the germline J gene. The chain carries TRBV19 and TRBJ2-1, with 7 bases aligning to TRBD2. CDR1 and CDR2 (germline): LNHDA, SQIVND (reference sequence). Unmatched junction bases numbered 6, after V lost 3 bases and J lost 4 bases. This CDR3 region has 15 residues. Incomplete CDR3 DNA: TGTGCCAGTAGTATTGGCGGGAGTCGATACAATGAG. This sequence encodes CASSIGGSRYNE. The CDR3 reads in full as CASSIGGSRYNEQFF. Filled out from reference TRBV19 and TRBJ2-1, the complete variable domain reads DGGITQSPKYLFRKEGQNVTLSCEQNLNHDAMYWYRQDPGQGLRLIYYSQIVNDFQKGDIAEGYSVSREKKESFPLTVTSAQKNPTAFYLCASSIGGSRYNEQFFGPGTRLTVL.